The clone carrying this T cell receptor beta chain has more than one count but fewer than ten. Its specificity is unknown. Multiplex touch-down PCR with TRB-A/B primers amplified rearranged V-D-J TRB sequences. MiXCR, run by TCRdb on the multiplex PCR reads, gives a single entry per CDR3 protein. This table has 2,000 or so distinct CDR3 sequences, over 20% appearing once. The template was genomic DNA from peripheral blood, not RNA. The sample originates from a study of T cell repertoires in aging, cancer and after chemotherapy. Looking at the study overall: Donor ages fell into six groups from 30 or younger up to 70 or older. Pre- and post-chemotherapy samples were paired from glioblastoma patients treated with temozolomide-based therapy.

CDR1 DFQATT and CDR2 SNEGSKA come from the germline V gene (reference sequence). This CDR3 contains 15 residues. Deletions cut 1 base from V and 2 bases from J, with 12 bases between. Findings and limits, study-wide: Healthy donors lost TCR diversity with age mainly through richness, cancer patients through richness and evenness. Across the chemotherapy interval, each cancer cohort showed higher median generation probability, suggesting thymic rebound.

The rearrangement joins TRBV20-1 to TRBJ1-5; D not resolved. Input material: blood. This clonotype was obtained from a human donor with a solid tumor. The CDR3 DNA reads as TGCAGTGCTAGAGCCAGCGTCGGGGGCAATCAGCCCCAGCATTTT. Translated, it gives CSARASVGGNQPQHF.